Below, 23 T cell receptor beta chains from the same sample are listed, as sequenced in a study of blood T cells in healthy people across ages (dated by TCRdb to between 2015 and 2016). Library creation used 5' RACE. This sample was sequenced with an Illumina HiSeq 2500. The second PCR ran for roughly 7 to 12 cycles and used a J-beta primer mix along with a sample-barcoded 5' primer. Using fastp trimming at Q25 and MiXCR clonotype assembly, TCRdb reanalyzed the public sequencing data and kept in-frame beta chains. Duplicate CDR3 protein sequences are folded into a single record with the most common DNA and genes. The sample records roughly 2 million distinct CDR3 sequences, just under 50% of which are singletons. The top ten clonotypes cover more than 2% of the sample. The sample taken for sequencing was blood. The receptors here all came from a woman aged 40 to 50 in good health.

Of note for this clonotype: A read error may produce the germline difference seen at one junction end. The V gene is TRBV10-3, the J gene TRBJ2-3; a weak D match, TRBD2 (5 bases). Germline assignment: CDR1 ENHRY and CDR2 SYGVKD. There are 13 residues in the CDR3. The CDR3 reads CASSPDSADTQYF. CDR3 nucleotides: TGTGCCAGCAGTCCCGATAGCGCAGATACGCAGTATTTT.

This chain links TRBV5-6 with TRBJ2-3; 7 positions agree with TRBD2. The CDR3 loop spans 16 amino acids. The V gene end was trimmed by 4 bases and the J gene end by 3 bases; junction bases not matched to a gene: 11. Germline V gene lookup returns CDR1 SGHDT and CDR2 YYEEEE. This CDR3 is CASSPLGAGVTDTQYF. The DNA for the CDR3 is TGTGCCAGCAGCCCACTCGGGGCGGGGGTAACAGATACGCAGTATTTT.

In its sample, this clonotype was seen a few times. The V and J genes are TRBV2 and TRBJ2-1; no definite D call. The germline V and J ends were trimmed by 2 bases and 0 bases, with 8 bases remaining between them. The CDR3 spans 15 residues. CDR1 and CDR2 (germline): SNHLY, FYNNEI. The CDR3 spells CASSERTVSYNEQFF. The DNA of the CDR3 is TGTGCCAGCAGTGAAAGGACGGTCTCCTACAATGAGCAGTTCTTC.

The chain has TRBV28 and TRBJ2-1; D unresolved. Between the trimmed V and J ends, which lost 2 bases and 4 bases, there was a span of 6 bases. Germline CDR1 and CDR2: MDHEN and SYDVKM. This CDR3 has 13 amino acids. The CDR3 DNA follows: TGTGCCAGCAGTTTAAAAGGGTACAATGAGCAGTTCTTC. Translation gives CASSLKGYNEQFF.

The chain combines TRBV6-5 with TRBJ2-1; the D gene is possibly TRBD2 (7 bases). The CDR3 contains 15 residues. Germline CDR1 reads MNHEY; CDR2 reads SVGAGI. Deletions cut 9 bases from V and 8 bases from J, with 23 bases between. This CDR3 reads CASKGGGGPVHEQFF. The CDR3, as DNA: TGTGCCAGTAAAGGAGGGGGGGGGCCGGTCCATGAGCAGTTCTTC.

This clonotype is a singleton in its sample. V is TRBV28 and J is TRBJ1-2; maybe TRBD1 (6 bases). CDR1 and CDR2 (germline): MDHEN, SYDVKM. The CDR3 contains 13 residues. Trimming cost V 7 bases and J 4 bases, with 13 bases left between them. The CDR3 coding sequence is TGTGCCAGCACCGAGGGGGGATCCTATGGCTACACCTTC. Translation: CASTEGGSYGYTF.

V is TRBV12-3 or TRBV12-4 and J is TRBJ2-7, with a weak D call TRBD2 (6 bases). Trimming removed 1 base at V and 2 bases at J, with 12 bases between. The CDR3 is 15 amino acids. The CDR3 DNA sequence: TGTGCCAGCAGTTTAGGGCGGGACGCCGCCTACGAGCAGTACTTC. This codes for CASSLGRDAAYEQYF.

The V gene is TRBV9, the J gene TRBJ1-6; tentatively, D is TRBD1 (6 bases). Germline lookup yields CDR1 SGDLS and CDR2 YYNGEE. The CDR3 length is 15 residues. Trimming took off 4 bases at V and 11 bases at J, with 19 bases between the two ends. The CDR3 is CASSSYRDGMPPLHF. Here the CDR3 DNA reads TGTGCCAGCAGCTCCTACAGGGATGGAATGCCACCCCTCCACTTT.

This clonotype was seen more than once but under ten times. The rearrangement uses TRBV12-3 or TRBV12-4 and TRBJ2-5, with TRBD2 matching over 7 bases. This CDR3 is built from 14 residues. Unmatched junction bases numbered 6, after V lost 3 bases and J lost 5 bases. The chain's CDR3 is CASSFQTSRETQYF. Here the CDR3 DNA reads TGTGCCAGCAGTTTTCAGACTAGCCGGGAGACCCAGTACTTC.

The chain is built from TRBV10-3 and TRBJ2-1; 8 nucleotides agree with TRBD1. V trimming: 5 bases; J trimming: 6 bases; junction bases outside the gene matches: 9. The CDR3 has 15 residues. Germline loops: CDR1 ENHRY, CDR2 SYGVKD. The CDR3 sequence: CAISQGQDSPNEQFF. Here the CDR3 DNA reads TGTGCCATCAGTCAGGGACAGGATTCGCCCAATGAGCAGTTCTTC.

With regard to this clonotype: The junction departs from germline at one end; a sequencing error may be responsible. The chain recombines TRBV12-5 with TRBJ2-3; D ambiguous. This CDR3 region has 14 residues. The germline V gene has CDR1 LGHNT and CDR2 FRNRAP. This chain's CDR3 is CASAKELITDTRYF. For the CDR3, the DNA is TGTGCTAGTGCAAAGGAACTTATCACAGATACGCGGTATTTT. The full variable domain, completed using reference TRBV12-5 and TRBJ2-3, is DARVTQTPRHKVTEMGQEVTMRCQPILGHNTVFWYRQTMMQGLELLAYFRNRAPLDDSGMPKDRFSAEMPDATLATLKIQPSEPRDSAVYFCASAKELITDTRYFGPGTRLTVL.

This chain uses TRBV6-2 or TRBV6-3 with TRBJ2-5; 7 bases are a match to TRBD2. Germline loops: CDR1 MNHEY, CDR2 SVGEGT. V trimming: 0 bases; J trimming: 0 bases; junction bases outside the gene matches: 7. CDR3 size: 17 residues. CDR3 amino acids: CASSYSRQRDNQETQYF. For the CDR3, the DNA is TGTGCCAGCAGTTACTCTAGACAGCGGGATAACCAAGAGACCCAGTACTTC.

This clonotype was detected only once. The V call is TRBV18, the J call TRBJ1-2, with D possibly TRBD1 on 6 matching bases. There are 14 residues in the CDR3. V was cut by 4 bases and J by 3 bases, with 12 bases left in between. Germline V gene data show CDR1 as KGHSH and CDR2 as LQKENI. CDR3 nucleotides: TGTGCCAGCTCACATCCTACAGGGCACTATGGCTACACCTTC. Protein product: CASSHPTGHYGYTF.

This clonotype was recorded a few times. This chain links TRBV27 with TRBJ2-7; TRBD2 matches 7 bases. Trimming took 2 bases from V and 4 from J; bases not matched to a gene: 11. There are 16 residues in the CDR3. Looked up from germline, CDR1 is MNHEY and CDR2 is SMNVEV (reference sequence). The CDR3 sequence is CASSLRGDPFLYEQYF. CDR3 bases: TGTGCCAGCAGTTTACGGGGGGACCCATTCCTTTACGAGCAGTACTTC.

There are a few counts of this clonotype. The chain recombines TRBV20-1 with TRBJ2-1; 11 bases align to TRBD2. In germline, CDR1 is DFQATT, CDR2 SNEGSKA (reference sequence). The junction had 10 bases not matched to a gene; V was cut back by 4 bases and J by 8 bases. The CDR3 spans 15 residues. The CDR3 protein is CSATFPSGGIHEQFF. DNA for the CDR3: TGCAGTGCTACCTTTCCTAGCGGGGGGATCCATGAGCAGTTCTTC.

The J gene is TRBJ2-4, the V gene TRBV29-1, with D possibly matching TRBD1 (6 bases). Gene TRBJ2-7 matches the end of the DNA better, so the J call may be wrong. Germline CDR1 and CDR2: SQVTM and ANQGSEA. CDR3 length equals 14 residues. Written as DNA, the CDR3 is TGCAGCGTTGAAGGCCGGACAGCAACCCACGAGCAGTACTTC. The encoded protein is CSVEGRTATHEQYF.

This rearrangement joins TRBV10-3 to TRBJ2-7; 10 bases map to TRBD2. The germline V gene encodes CDR1 ENHRY and CDR2 SYGVKD. V gave up 3 bases and J gave up 4 bases; unmatched junction bases: 6. The CDR3 sequence is 15 residues long. The CDR3 nucleotides read TGTGCCATCAGTGATAGCGGGGGGCCGACATACGAGCAGTACTTC. Translation: CAISDSGGPTYEQYF.

This chain connects TRBV12-3 or TRBV12-4 to TRBJ2-4, with TRBD2 matching over 9 bases. The CDR3 consists of 17 residues. The J segment lost 0 bases and the V segment lost 3 bases, leaving 6 bases of the junction unmatched. Here the CDR3 reads CASSLVAGVLAKNIQYF. The CDR3 nucleotides are TGTGCCAGCAGTTTGGTAGCGGGGGTCCTAGCCAAAAACATTCAGTACTTC.

A few counts support this clonotype. The chain couples TRBV6-1 to TRBJ2-3, with 11 bases identical to TRBD2. CDR1 and CDR2 from the germline V gene are MNHNS and SASEGT. V gave up 5 bases and J gave up 3 bases; unmatched junction bases: 22. The length of the CDR3 is 21 residues. The CDR3 DNA follows: TGTGCCAGCAGTCCTGGAATGAATCCGGGCCTAACTAGCGGGGGAACAGATACGCAGTATTTT. Protein: CASSPGMNPGLTSGGTDTQYF.

The chain has TRBV4-3 and TRBJ2-4, with 7 bases aligning to TRBD1. With V trimmed by 0 bases and J by 6 bases, 8 bases remained unmatched. This CDR3 contains 16 residues. CDR1 is LGHNA and CDR2 is YSLEER in the germline V gene. CDR3 sequence: CASSQDAQGGGNIQYF. CDR3 DNA sequence: TGCGCCAGCAGCCAAGACGCCCAAGGGGGCGGAAACATTCAGTACTTC.

The rearrangement links TRBV5-1 to TRBJ1-5; D is perhaps TRBD1 (6 bases). CDR3 size: 15 residues. Germline assignment: CDR1 SGHRS and CDR2 YFSETQ. Between the trimmed V and J ends, which lost 0 bases and 4 bases, there was a span of 11 bases. CDR3 DNA sequence: TGCGCCAGCAGCTTGGGTGGGGGGGCTAATCAGCCCCAGCATTTT. Translated: CASSLGGGANQPQHF.

This clonotype was detected a few times. The CDR3: CASSLKQVTADTQYF. CDR3 coding DNA: TGTGCCAGCAGCTTGAAGCAGGTTACGGCAGATACGCAGTATTTT. The rearrangement links TRBV5-5 to TRBJ2-3; D unclear. The ends were cut back, 1 base at V and 4 bases at J, with 13 bases in the middle. Germline CDR1 SGHKS, CDR2 YYEKEE (reference sequence). The CDR3 is 15 residues long.

A word on this clonotype: At one boundary the junction diverges from the germline segment, which might be a read error. The chain employs TRBV5-6 and TRBJ2-7; perhaps TRBD1 as D (5 bases). Germline values: CDR1 SGHDT, CDR2 YYEEEE. There are 18 residues in the CDR3. CDR3 amino acids: CAISLAHVGAGQSYEQYF. CDR3 nucleotides: TGTGCCATCAGCTTGGCCCATGTAGGGGCAGGGCAATCCTACGAGCAGTACTTC.